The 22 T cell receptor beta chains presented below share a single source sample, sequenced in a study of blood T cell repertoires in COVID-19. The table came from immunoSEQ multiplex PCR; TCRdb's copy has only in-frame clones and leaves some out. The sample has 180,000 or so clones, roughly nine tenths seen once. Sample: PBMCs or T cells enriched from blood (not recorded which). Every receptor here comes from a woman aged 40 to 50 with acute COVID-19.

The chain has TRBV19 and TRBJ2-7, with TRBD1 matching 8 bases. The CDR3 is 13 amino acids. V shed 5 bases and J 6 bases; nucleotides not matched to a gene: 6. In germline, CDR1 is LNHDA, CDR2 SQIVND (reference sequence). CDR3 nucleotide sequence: TGTGCCAGTAGTCCAAGACAGGGGACCGAGCAGTACTTC. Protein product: CASSPRQGTEQYF.

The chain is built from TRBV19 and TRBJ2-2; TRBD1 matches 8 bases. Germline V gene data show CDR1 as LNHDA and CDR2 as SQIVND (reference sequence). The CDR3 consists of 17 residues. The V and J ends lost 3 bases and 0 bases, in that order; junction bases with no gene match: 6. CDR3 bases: TGTGCCAGTAGTATTGGACAGGGAGCGGCGAACACCGGGGAGCTGTTTTTT. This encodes CASSIGQGAANTGELFF.

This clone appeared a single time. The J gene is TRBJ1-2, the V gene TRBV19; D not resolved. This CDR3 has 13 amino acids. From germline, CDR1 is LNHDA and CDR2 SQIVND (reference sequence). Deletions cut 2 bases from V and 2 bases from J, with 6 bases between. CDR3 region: CASSINRNYGYTF. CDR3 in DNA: TGTGCCAGTAGTATAAACAGAAACTATGGCTACACCTTC.

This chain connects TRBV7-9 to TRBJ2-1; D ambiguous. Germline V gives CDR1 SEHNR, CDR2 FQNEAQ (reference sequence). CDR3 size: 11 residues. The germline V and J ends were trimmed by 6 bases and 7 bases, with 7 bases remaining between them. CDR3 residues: CASSGLNEQFF. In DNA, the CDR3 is TGTGCCAGCAGTGGCTTAAATGAGCAGTTCTTC.

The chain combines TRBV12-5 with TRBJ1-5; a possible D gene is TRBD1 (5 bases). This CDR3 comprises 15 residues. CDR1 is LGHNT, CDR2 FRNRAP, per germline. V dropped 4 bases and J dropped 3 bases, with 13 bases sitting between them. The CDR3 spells CASGSPDRFNQPQHF. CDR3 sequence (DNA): TGTGCTAGTGGTTCCCCTGACAGATTCAATCAGCCCCAGCATTTT.

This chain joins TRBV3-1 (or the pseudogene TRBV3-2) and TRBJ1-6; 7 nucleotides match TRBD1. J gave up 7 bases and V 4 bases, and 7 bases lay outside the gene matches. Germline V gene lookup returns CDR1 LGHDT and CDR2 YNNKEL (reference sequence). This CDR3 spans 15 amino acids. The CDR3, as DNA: TGTGCCAGCAGCCTTAGGGACAGCCGCAATTCACCCCTCCACTTT. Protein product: CASSLRDSRNSPLHF.

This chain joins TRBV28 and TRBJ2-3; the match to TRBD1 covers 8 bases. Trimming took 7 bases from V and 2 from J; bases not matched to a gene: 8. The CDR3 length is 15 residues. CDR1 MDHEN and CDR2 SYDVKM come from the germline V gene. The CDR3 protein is CASNQGAPPTDTQYF. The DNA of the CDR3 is TGTGCCAGCAACCAGGGGGCCCCCCCCACAGATACGCAGTATTTT.

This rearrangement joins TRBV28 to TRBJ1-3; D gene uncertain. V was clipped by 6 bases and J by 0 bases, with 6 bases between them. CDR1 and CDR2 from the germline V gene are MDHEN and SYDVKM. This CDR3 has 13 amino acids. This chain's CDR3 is CASSESSGNTIYF. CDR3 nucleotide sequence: TGTGCCAGCAGCGAGAGCTCTGGAAACACCATATATTTT. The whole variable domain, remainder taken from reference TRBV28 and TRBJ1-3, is DVKVTQSSRYLVKRTGEKVFLECVQDMDHENMFWYRQDPGLGLRLIYFSYDVKMKEKGDIPEGYSVSREKKERFSLILESASTNQTSMYLCASSESSGNTIYFGEGSWLTVV.

In nucleotides, the CDR3 is TGTGCCTCTACGGACAGTTCCTACAATGAGCAGTTCTTC. It specifies CASTDSSYNEQFF. The rearrangement uses TRBV30 and TRBJ2-1, with D perhaps TRBD1 (6 bases). The CDR3 spans 13 residues. Germline V gene data show CDR1 as GTSNPN and CDR2 as SVGIG (reference sequence). V shed 7 bases and J shed 1 base, with 11 bases lying between them.

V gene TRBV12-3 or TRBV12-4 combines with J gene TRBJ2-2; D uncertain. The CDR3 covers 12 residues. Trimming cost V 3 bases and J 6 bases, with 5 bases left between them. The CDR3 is CASSFGPGELFF. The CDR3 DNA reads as TGTGCCAGCAGTTTTGGCCCCGGGGAGCTGTTTTTT.

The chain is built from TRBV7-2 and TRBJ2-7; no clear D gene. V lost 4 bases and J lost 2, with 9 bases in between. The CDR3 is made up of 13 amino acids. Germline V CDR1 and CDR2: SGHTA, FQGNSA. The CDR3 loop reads CASSSPFTYEQYF. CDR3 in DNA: TGTGCCAGCAGCTCCCCCTTTACCTACGAGCAGTACTTC. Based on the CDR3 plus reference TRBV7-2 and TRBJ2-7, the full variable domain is GAGVSQSPSNKVTEKGKDVELRCDPISGHTALYWYRQSLGQGLEFLIYFQGNSAPDKSGLPSDRFSAERTGGSVSTLTIQRTQQEDSAVYLCASSSPFTYEQYFGPGTRLTVT.

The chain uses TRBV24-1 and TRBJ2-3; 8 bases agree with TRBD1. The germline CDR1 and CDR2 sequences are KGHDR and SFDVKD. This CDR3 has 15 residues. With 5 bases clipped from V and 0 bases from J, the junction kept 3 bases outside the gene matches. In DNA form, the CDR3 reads TGTGCCACCAGTGGGGACAGGTTGAGCACAGATACGCAGTATTTT. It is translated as CATSGDRLSTDTQYF.

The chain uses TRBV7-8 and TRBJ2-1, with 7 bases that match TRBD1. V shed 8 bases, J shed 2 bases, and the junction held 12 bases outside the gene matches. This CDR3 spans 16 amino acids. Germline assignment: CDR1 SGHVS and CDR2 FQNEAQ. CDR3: CASGSSTGLTYNEQFF. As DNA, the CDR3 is TGTGCCAGCGGGTCTTCGACAGGGCTCACCTACAATGAGCAGTTCTTC.

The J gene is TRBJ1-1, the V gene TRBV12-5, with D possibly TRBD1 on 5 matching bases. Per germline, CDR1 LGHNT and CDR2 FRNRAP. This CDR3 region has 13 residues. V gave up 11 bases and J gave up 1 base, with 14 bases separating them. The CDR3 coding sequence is TGTGCTTCCTCTCAGGGCGGGAACACTGAAGCTTTCTTT. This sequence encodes CASSQGGNTEAFF.

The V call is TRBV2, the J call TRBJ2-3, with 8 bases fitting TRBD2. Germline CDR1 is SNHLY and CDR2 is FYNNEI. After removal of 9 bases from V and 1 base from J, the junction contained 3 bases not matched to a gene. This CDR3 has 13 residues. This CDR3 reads CARSGGRTDTQYF. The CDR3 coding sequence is TGTGCCAGATCGGGGGGGCGCACAGATACGCAGTATTTT.

In DNA, the CDR3 is TGTGCCTGGAGTGTGGGCGGGACAGGGAATGAAAAACTGTTTTTT. Amino acids: CAWSVGGTGNEKLFF. The chain couples TRBV30 to TRBJ1-4; the match to TRBD1 covers 9 bases. V lost 0 bases and J lost 5; bases outside the gene matches: 4. This CDR3 region has 15 residues. The V gene's germline CDR1 is GTSNPN and CDR2 SVGIG (reference sequence). The variable domain in full, with the rest retrieved from reference TRBV30 and TRBJ1-4, is SQTIHQWPATLVQPVGSPLSLECTVEGTSNPNLYWYRQAAGRGLQLLFYSVGIGQISSEVPQNLSASRPQDRQFILSSKKLLLSDSGFYLCAWSVGGTGNEKLFFGSGTQLSVL.

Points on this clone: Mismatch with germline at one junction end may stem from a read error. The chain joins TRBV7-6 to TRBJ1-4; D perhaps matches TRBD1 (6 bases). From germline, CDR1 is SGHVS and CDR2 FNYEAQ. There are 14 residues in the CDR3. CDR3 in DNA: TGTGCCAGCAGCCTCATCCGCTCAGGACAGCGGACGGGATTT. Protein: CASSLIRSGQRTGF.

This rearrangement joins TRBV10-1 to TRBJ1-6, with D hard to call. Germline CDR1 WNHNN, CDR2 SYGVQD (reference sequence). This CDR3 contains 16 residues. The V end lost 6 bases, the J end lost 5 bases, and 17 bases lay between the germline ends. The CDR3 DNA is TGCGCCAGCAGAATCAGGTTTCCCACAGATAATTCACCCCTCCACTTT. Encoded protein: CASRIRFPTDNSPLHF.

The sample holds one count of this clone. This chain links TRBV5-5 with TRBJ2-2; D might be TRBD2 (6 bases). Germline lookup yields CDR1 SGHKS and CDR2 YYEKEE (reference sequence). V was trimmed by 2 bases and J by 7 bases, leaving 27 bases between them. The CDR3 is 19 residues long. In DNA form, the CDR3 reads TGTGCCAGCAGCTTTGGTCAGGCATTATCTCCGGGAGAGGTCGGGGAGCTGTTTTTT. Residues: CASSFGQALSPGEVGELFF.

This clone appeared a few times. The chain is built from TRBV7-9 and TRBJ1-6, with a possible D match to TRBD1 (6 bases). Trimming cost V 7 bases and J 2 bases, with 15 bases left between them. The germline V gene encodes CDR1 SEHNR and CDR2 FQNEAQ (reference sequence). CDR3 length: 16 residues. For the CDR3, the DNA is TGTGCCAGCAACTCGGGACAACCTACCTATAATTCACCCCTCCACTTT. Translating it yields CASNSGQPTYNSPLHF. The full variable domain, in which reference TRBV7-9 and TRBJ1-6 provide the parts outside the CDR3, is DTGVSQNPRHKITKRGQNVTFRCDPISEHNRLYWYRQTLGQGPEFLTYFQNEAQLEKSRLLSDRFSAERPKGSFSTLEIQRTEQGDSAMYLCASNSGQPTYNSPLHFGNGTRLTVT.

CDR3 DNA sequence: TGTGCCAGCAGCTTAAGGGCGAAAGGGACAGGGAGAAATGAGCAGTTCTTC. It yields the protein CASSLRAKGTGRNEQFF. The chain uses TRBV7-9 and TRBJ2-1; TRBD1 agrees at 9 bases. V gave up 2 bases and J gave up 7 bases; unmatched junction bases: 12. CDR1 is SEHNR, CDR2 FQNEAQ, per germline (reference sequence). The CDR3 is 17 amino acids.

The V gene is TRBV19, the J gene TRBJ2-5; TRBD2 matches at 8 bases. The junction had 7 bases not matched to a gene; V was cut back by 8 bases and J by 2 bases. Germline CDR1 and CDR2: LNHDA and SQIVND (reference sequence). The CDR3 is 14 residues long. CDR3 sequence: CASRAGGKQETQYF. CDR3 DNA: TGTGCCAGTCGGGCGGGGGGAAAGCAAGAGACCCAGTACTTC.